This is a list of T cell receptor beta chains from one sample in a study of T cell repertoires in cytomegalovirus infection. TCRdb re-called the reads with MiXCR, one entry per CDR3 protein. Of some 150,000 distinct CDR3 sequences in the sample, 5.5% to 7% were seen once. The sequencing input was PBMCs. These TCRs come from a human donor in good health (CMV status not recorded). Some clones in this sample may be carry-over from other donors' samples. CDR3s include the opening cysteine and the closing phenylalanine or tryptophan. Fields, in order: CDR3 length, J gene, clone size, D gene, V gene, CDR3 protein, CDR3 DNA. The D gene is left open where the match is weak. A clone size is listed for some rows: how often the clone was seen (once, few, many), or a class if it is expanded.

14	TRBJ1-5	many	.	TRBV20-1	CSARDRQKNQPQHF	TGCAGTGCTAGAGATCGGCAGAAAAATCAGCCCCAGCATTTT
13	TRBJ1-2	many	.	TRBV7-2	CASSPRTVYGYTF	TGTGCCAGCAGCCCAAGGACAGTTTATGGCTACACCTTC
15	TRBJ2-2	.	.	TRBV12-3/TRBV12-4	CASSFSGGNTGELFF	TGTGCCAGCAGTTTCTCCGGGGGCAACACCGGGGAGCTGTTTTTT
15	TRBJ2-3	many	TRBD2	TRBV4-1	CASSLTGGRTDTQYF	TGCGCCAGCAGCCTCACGGGGGGACGCACAGATACGCAGTATTTT
14	TRBJ1-2	many	.	TRBV7-8	CASSLGSTNYGYTF	TGTGCCAGCAGCTTAGGATCGACGAACTATGGCTACACCTTC
11	TRBJ1-2	.	.	TRBV20-1	CSAPRGHGYTF	TGCAGTGCCCCCCGAGGGCATGGCTACACCTTC
15	TRBJ1-1	many	.	TRBV6-1	CASRPPGTLNTEAFF	TGTGCCAGCAGACCCCCGGGGACCCTGAACACTGAAGCTTTCTTT
16	TRBJ2-1	many	.	TRBV13	CASSRSGGSSYNEQFF	TGTGCCAGCAGCCGATCTGGCGGTAGCTCCTACAATGAGCAGTTCTTC
13	TRBJ1-1	.	TRBD1	TRBV19	CATLTTGRSEAFF	TGTGCCACGCTTACGACAGGGCGTTCTGAAGCTTTCTTT
13	TRBJ1-6	.	.	TRBV12-3/TRBV12-4	CASSLDRISPLHF	TGTGCCAGCAGTCTAGACCGCATCTCACCCCTCCACTTT
15	TRBJ1-1	.	TRBD1	TRBV4-3	CASSQAGQMNTEAFF	TGCGCCAGCAGCCAAGCGGGACAGATGAACACTGAAGCTTTCTTT
13	TRBJ2-1	many	.	TRBV12-3/TRBV12-4	CASSARTLNEQFF	TGTGCCAGCAGCGCCCGGACGTTGAATGAGCAGTTCTTC
14	TRBJ2-5	few	TRBD1	TRBV11-2	CASSTRQGLETQYF	TGTGCCAGCAGCACCAGACAGGGGTTGGAGACCCAGTACTTC
17	TRBJ2-1	many	.	TRBV4-2	CASSQDYDGRSRNEQFF	TGTGCCAGCAGCCAAGATTACGATGGCAGGTCGAGGAATGAGCAGTTCTTC
16	TRBJ2-1	many	TRBD2	TRBV11-2	CASSLVGLAEHNEQFF	TGTGCCAGCAGCTTAGTGGGACTAGCGGAACACAATGAGCAGTTCTTC
17	TRBJ1-4	.	TRBD1	TRBV24-1	CATSDSGTGESFEKLFF	TGTGCCACCAGTGATTCAGGGACAGGGGAATCTTTTGAAAAACTGTTTTTT
11	TRBJ2-1	.	.	TRBV20-1	CSAGKYNEQFF	TGCAGTGCCGGGAAATACAATGAGCAGTTCTTC
11	TRBJ2-5	many	.	TRBV7-8	CASTIGETQYF	TGTGCCAGCACCATTGGGGAGACCCAGTACTTC
13	TRBJ2-7	many	.	TRBV20-1	CSALGAEPGEQYF	TGCAGTGCTCTAGGCGCCGAACCGGGGGAGCAGTACTTC
12	TRBJ2-3	many	.	TRBV28	CASNPTEDTQYF	TGTGCCAGCAACCCCACGGAAGATACGCAGTATTTT
15	TRBJ2-6	few	.	TRBV12-3/TRBV12-4	CASSSQGTGANVLTF	TGTGCCAGCAGTTCACAGGGCACTGGGGCCAACGTCCTGACTTTC
14	TRBJ1-5	.	.	TRBV10-3	CAISEYRGNQPQHF	TGTGCCATCAGTGAGTACAGGGGCAATCAGCCCCAGCATTTT
17	TRBJ2-7	many	TRBD2	TRBV7-2	CASSPAGLAGGIAEQYF	TGTGCCAGCAGCCCCGCGGGACTAGCGGGGGGGATCGCCGAGCAGTACTTC
15	TRBJ2-7	many	TRBD2	TRBV7-2	CASSLGGGTRYEQYF	TGTGCCAGCAGCTTGGGCGGGGGGACGAGATACGAGCAGTACTTC
18	TRBJ2-1	many	TRBD1	TRBV7-3	CASSLPDSGQRRYNEQFF	TGTGCCAGCAGCTTACCAGACTCGGGACAGCGCCGTTACAATGAGCAGTTCTTC
15	TRBJ2-6	many	.	TRBV7-3	CASSLLGAGANVLTF	TGTGCCAGCAGCTTACTAGGGGCTGGGGCCAACGTCCTGACTTTC
15	TRBJ2-3	few	TRBD1	TRBV5-1	CASSLDGTASDTQYF	TGCGCCAGCAGCTTGGATGGGACAGCATCGGATACGCAGTATTTT
15	TRBJ2-5	few	TRBD1	TRBV6-2/TRBV6-3	CASRPGTGSQETQYF	TGTGCCAGCAGACCCGGGACAGGGAGCCAAGAGACCCAGTACTTC
15	TRBJ2-7	many	TRBD1	TRBV19	CASRTPGQGGDEQYF	TGTGCCAGTCGCACACCGGGACAGGGGGGTGACGAGCAGTACTTC
15	TRBJ2-5	many	TRBD1	TRBV7-2	CASSARTGDQETQYF	TGTGCCAGCAGCGCCAGGACAGGAGACCAAGAGACCCAGTACTTC
14	TRBJ2-2	many	.	TRBV7-2	CASSTRVNTGELFF	TGTGCCAGCAGCACCAGGGTTAACACCGGGGAGCTGTTTTTT
12	TRBJ1-5	many	.	TRBV10-3	CATGAAGKPQHF	TGTGCCACGGGCGCAGCCGGAAAGCCCCAGCATTTT
14	TRBJ2-2	many	TRBD1	TRBV5-1	CASSEQGSTGELFF	TGCGCCAGCAGCGAACAGGGGAGTACCGGGGAGCTGTTTTTT
17	TRBJ1-6	many	.	TRBV7-2	CASSLKGPSSYNSPLHF	TGTGCCAGCAGCTTAAAGGGCCCTAGCTCCTATAATTCACCCCTCCACTTT
17	TRBJ1-1	.	.	TRBV4-1	CASSQDTKGTLNTEAFF	TGCGCCAGCAGCCAAGATACGAAGGGGACCTTGAACACTGAAGCTTTCTTT
14	TRBJ2-1	many	TRBD1	TRBV27	CASSSRTGGSEQFF	TGTGCCAGCAGTTCTCGGACAGGGGGCTCTGAGCAGTTCTTC
16	TRBJ2-3	many	.	TRBV28	CASSRRTGPGTDTQYF	TGTGCCAGCAGCCGTCGAACAGGGCCAGGCACAGATACGCAGTATTTT
14	TRBJ2-3	many	.	TRBV10-3	CATTGGRGTDTQYF	TGTGCCACCACCGGGGGGCGGGGTACCGATACGCAGTATTTT
19	TRBJ2-3	many	TRBD2	TRBV20-1	CSAPASDSGGALEADTQYF	TGCAGTGCTCCCGCATCCGATAGCGGGGGGGCCTTAGAAGCAGATACGCAGTATTTT
12	TRBJ2-7	many	.	TRBV11-1	CASSTTSLGQYF	TGTGCCAGCAGCACGACAAGTCTGGGGCAGTACTTC
15	TRBJ1-2	many	.	TRBV28	CASSPDTGDLYGYTF	TGTGCCAGCAGTCCCGACACCGGGGACCTATATGGCTACACCTTC
16	TRBJ2-1	many	TRBD2	TRBV12-3/TRBV12-4	CASSEPLAGGHNEQFF	TGTGCCAGCAGTGAACCCCTAGCGGGGGGACACAATGAGCAGTTCTTC
12	TRBJ2-7	few	.	TRBV2	CASRDRNYEQYF	TGTGCCAGCAGGGACAGAAACTACGAGCAGTACTTC
17	TRBJ2-1	.	TRBD2	TRBV11-2	CASSPAVLAGVYNEQFF	TGTGCCAGCAGCCCGGCGGTTTTAGCGGGGGTCTACAATGAGCAGTTCTTC
17	TRBJ2-3	many	TRBD2	TRBV7-2	CASSPTGGGGFTDTQYF	TGTGCCAGCAGCCCCACTGGCGGGGGGGGATTCACAGATACGCAGTATTTT
11	TRBJ1-2	many	.	TRBV25-1	CASIGNYGYTF	TGTGCCAGCATCGGAAACTATGGCTACACCTTC
13	TRBJ1-1	many	.	TRBV7-2	CASTLGRNTEAFF	TGTGCCAGCACTCTGGGGAGGAACACTGAAGCTTTCTTT
14	TRBJ1-1	few	.	TRBV19	CASSPQGRGTEAFF	TGTGCCAGTAGTCCGCAGGGCCGCGGCACTGAAGCTTTCTTT
14	TRBJ1-1	few	.	TRBV10-3	CATDLGQPNTEAFF	TGTGCCACTGATCTCGGACAGCCGAACACTGAAGCTTTCTTT
13	TRBJ2-1	.	.	TRBV10-3	CAISDVGYNEQFF	TGTGCCATCAGTGACGTCGGCTACAATGAGCAGTTCTTC
16	TRBJ1-6	few	.	TRBV7-8	CASSLARGKYNSPLHF	TGTGCCAGCAGCTTAGCCAGGGGAAAATATAATTCACCCCTCCACTTT
14	TRBJ1-3	few	.	TRBV3-1	CASSAGSSGNTIYF	TGTGCCAGCAGTGCCGGGAGCTCTGGAAACACCATATATTTT
15	TRBJ1-5	.	.	TRBV20-1	CSAGDTLNSNQPQHF	TGCAGTGCTGGGGACACACTAAATAGCAATCAGCCCCAGCATTTT
12	TRBJ2-5	many	.	TRBV29-1	CSARTSQETQYF	TGCAGCGCCCGAACCAGCCAAGAGACCCAGTACTTC
16	TRBJ2-2	many	.	TRBV11-2	CASSLVRGPTAGELFF	TGTGCCAGCAGCTTGGTTAGGGGCCCAACGGCCGGGGAGCTGTTTTTT
15	TRBJ2-4	many	.	TRBV7-2	CASSSDLVAKNIQYF	TGTGCCAGCAGCTCAGACCTGGTAGCCAAAAACATTCAGTACTTC
15	TRBJ2-6	many	.	TRBV7-3	CASSSRGSGANVLTF	TGTGCCAGCAGCTCCAGGGGATCTGGGGCCAACGTCCTGACTTTC
11	TRBJ2-7	many	.	TRBV10-3	CAISDSYEQYF	TGTGCCATCAGTGACTCCTACGAGCAGTACTTC
13	TRBJ1-2	many	.	TRBV7-2	CASSQGRKYGYTF	TGTGCCAGCAGCCAGGGACGGAAATATGGCTACACCTTC